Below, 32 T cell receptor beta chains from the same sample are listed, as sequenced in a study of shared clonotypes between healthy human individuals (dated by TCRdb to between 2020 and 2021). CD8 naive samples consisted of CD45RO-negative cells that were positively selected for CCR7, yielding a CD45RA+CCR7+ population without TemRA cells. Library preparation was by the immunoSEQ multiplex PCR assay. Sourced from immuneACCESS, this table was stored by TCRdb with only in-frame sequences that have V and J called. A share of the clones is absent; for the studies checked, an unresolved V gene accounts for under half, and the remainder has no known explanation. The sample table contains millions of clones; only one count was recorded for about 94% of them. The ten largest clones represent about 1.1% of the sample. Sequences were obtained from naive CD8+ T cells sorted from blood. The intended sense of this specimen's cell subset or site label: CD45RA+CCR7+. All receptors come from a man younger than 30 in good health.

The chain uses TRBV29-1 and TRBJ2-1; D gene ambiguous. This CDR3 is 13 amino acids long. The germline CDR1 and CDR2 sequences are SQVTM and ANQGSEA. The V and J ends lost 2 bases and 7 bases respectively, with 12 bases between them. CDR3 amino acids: CSVEKFEGNEQFF. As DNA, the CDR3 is TGCAGCGTTGAAAAGTTCGAAGGGAATGAGCAGTTCTTC.

The CDR3 protein is CASSLELRGEQYF. CDR3 coding DNA: TGTGCCAGCAGCTTAGAACTCCGGGGGGAGCAGTACTTC. The rearrangement joins TRBV7-8 to TRBJ2-7; D may be TRBD2 (6 bases). The CDR3 spans 13 residues. The V gene lost 1 base and the J gene lost 7 bases, with 11 bases spanning the gap. Germline V gene sequence: CDR1 SGHVS, CDR2 FQNEAQ.

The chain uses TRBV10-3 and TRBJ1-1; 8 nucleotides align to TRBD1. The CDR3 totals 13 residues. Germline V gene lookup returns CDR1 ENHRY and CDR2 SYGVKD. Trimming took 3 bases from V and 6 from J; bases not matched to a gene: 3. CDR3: CAISEDRGPEAFF. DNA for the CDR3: TGTGCCATCAGTGAAGACAGGGGTCCTGAAGCTTTCTTT.

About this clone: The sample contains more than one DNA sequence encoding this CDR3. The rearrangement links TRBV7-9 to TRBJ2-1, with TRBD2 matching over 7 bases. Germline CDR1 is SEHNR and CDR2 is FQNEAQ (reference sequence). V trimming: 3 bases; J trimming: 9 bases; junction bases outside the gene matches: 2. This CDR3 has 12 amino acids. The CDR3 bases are TGTGCCAGCAGCTTCGGGGAGGGTGAGCAGTTCTTC. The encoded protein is CASSFGEGEQFF.

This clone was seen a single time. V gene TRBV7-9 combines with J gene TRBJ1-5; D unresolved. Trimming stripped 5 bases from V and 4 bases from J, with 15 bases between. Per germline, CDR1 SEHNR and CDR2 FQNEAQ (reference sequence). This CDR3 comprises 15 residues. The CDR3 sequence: CASSTGPTHNQPQHF. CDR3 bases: TGTGCCAGCAGCACCGGGCCCACCCATAATCAGCCCCAGCATTTT.

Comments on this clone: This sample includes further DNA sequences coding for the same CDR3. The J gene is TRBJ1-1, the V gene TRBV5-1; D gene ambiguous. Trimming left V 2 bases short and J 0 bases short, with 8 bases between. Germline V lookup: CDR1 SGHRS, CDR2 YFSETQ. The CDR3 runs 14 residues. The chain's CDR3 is CASSLGDMNTEAFF. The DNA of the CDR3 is TGCGCCAGCAGCTTAGGCGACATGAACACTGAAGCTTTCTTT.

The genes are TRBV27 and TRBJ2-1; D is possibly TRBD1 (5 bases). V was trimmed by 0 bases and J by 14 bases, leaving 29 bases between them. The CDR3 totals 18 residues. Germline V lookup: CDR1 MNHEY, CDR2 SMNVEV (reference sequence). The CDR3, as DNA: TGTGCCAGCAGTTTATCGTGGTCCGTCTGGGCCGGGCCGGACAAAAAGTTCTTC. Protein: CASSLSWSVWAGPDKKFF.

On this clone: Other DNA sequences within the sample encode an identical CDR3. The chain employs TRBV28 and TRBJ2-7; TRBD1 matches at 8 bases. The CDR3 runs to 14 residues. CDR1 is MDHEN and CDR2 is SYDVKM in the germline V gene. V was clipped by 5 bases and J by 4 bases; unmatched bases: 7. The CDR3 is CASSGGTGPYEQYF. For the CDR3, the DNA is TGTGCCAGCAGTGGCGGGACAGGCCCTTACGAGCAGTACTTC. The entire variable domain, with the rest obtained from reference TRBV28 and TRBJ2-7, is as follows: DVKVTQSSRYLVKRTGEKVFLECVQDMDHENMFWYRQDPGLGLRLIYFSYDVKMKEKGDIPEGYSVSREKKERFSLILESASTNQTSMYLCASSGGTGPYEQYFGPGTRLTVT.

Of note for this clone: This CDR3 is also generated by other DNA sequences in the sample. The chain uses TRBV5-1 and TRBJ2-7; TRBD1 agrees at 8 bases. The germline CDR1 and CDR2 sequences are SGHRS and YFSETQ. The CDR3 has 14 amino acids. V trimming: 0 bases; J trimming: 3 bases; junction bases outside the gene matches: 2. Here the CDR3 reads CASSLETGDYEQYF. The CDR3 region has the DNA TGCGCCAGCAGCTTGGAGACAGGGGACTACGAGCAGTACTTC.

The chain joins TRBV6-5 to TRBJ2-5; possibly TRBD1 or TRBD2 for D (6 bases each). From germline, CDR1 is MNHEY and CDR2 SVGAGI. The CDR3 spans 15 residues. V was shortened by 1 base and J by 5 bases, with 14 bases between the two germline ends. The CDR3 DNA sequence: TGTGCCAGCAGTTACTTGGGGGGCGCGGGGGAGACCCAGTACTTC. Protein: CASSYLGGAGETQYF.

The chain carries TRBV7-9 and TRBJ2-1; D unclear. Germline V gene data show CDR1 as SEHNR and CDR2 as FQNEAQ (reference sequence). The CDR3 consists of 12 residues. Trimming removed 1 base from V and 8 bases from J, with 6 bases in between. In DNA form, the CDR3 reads TGTGCCAGCAGCTTAGACTCCGATGAGCAGTTCTTC. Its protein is CASSLDSDEQFF.

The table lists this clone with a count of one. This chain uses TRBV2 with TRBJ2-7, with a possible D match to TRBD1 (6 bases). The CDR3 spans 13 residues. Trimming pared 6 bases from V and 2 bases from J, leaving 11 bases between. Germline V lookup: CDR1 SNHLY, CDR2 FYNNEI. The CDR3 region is CASRWDTAYEQYF. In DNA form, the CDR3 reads TGTGCCAGCAGGTGGGACACAGCCTACGAGCAGTACTTC.

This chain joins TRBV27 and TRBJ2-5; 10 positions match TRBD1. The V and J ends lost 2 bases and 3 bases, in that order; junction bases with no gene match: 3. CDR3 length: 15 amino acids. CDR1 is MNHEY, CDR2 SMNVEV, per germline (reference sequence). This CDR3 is CASSLVGTGEETQYF. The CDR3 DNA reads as TGTGCCAGCAGTTTAGTCGGGACAGGGGAAGAGACCCAGTACTTC.

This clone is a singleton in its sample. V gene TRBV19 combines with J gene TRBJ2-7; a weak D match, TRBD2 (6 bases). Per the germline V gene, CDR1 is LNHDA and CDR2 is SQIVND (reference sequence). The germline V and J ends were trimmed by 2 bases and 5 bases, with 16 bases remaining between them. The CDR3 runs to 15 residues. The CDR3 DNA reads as TGTGCCAGTAGTATAACCGACGGGAGTCGGGACGAGCAGTACTTC. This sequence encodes CASSITDGSRDEQYF.

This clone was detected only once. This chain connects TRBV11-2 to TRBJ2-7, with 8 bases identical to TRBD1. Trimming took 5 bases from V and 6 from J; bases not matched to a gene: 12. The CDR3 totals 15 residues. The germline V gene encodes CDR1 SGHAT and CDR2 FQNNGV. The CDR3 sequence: CASSATGVIGFEQYF. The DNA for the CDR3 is TGTGCCAGCAGCGCGACAGGGGTCATTGGCTTCGAGCAGTACTTC.

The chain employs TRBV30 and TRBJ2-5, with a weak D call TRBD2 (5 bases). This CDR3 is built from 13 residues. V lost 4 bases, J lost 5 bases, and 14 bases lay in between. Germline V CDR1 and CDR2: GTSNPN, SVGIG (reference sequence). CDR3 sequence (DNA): TGTGCCTGGACGACTACGGGTGCGGAGACCCAGTACTTC. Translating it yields CAWTTTGAETQYF.

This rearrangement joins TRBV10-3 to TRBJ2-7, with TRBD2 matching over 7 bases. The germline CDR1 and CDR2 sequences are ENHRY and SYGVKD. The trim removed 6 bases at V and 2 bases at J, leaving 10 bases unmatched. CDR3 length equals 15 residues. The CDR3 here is CAISFTSDVPYEQYF. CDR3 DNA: TGTGCCATCAGCTTTACTAGCGACGTCCCCTACGAGCAGTACTTC.

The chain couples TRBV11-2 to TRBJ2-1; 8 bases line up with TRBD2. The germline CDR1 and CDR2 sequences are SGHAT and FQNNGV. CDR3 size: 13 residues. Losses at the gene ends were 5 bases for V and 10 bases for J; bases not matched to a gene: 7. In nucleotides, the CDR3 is TGTGCCAGCAGCCCAAGGGGCGGGAGGGAGCAGTTCTTC. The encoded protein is CASSPRGGREQFF.

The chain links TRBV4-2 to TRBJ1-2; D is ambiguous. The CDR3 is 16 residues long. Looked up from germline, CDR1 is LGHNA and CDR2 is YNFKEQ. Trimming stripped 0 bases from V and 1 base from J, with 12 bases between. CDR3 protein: CASSQDEAVLNYGYTF. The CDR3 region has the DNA TGTGCCAGCAGCCAAGATGAGGCAGTACTTAACTATGGCTACACCTTC.

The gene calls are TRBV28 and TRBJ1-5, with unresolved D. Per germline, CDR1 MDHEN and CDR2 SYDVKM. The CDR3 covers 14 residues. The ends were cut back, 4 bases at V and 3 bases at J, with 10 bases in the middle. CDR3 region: CASSSGSDNQPQHF. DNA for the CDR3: TGTGCCAGCAGTTCGGGCAGCGACAATCAGCCCCAGCATTTT.

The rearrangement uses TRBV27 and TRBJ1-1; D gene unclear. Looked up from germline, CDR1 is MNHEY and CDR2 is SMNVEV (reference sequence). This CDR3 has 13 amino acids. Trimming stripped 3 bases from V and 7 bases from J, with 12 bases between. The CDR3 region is CASSLAAQIEAFF. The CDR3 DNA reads TGTGCCAGCAGTTTGGCGGCCCAGATTGAAGCTTTCTTT.

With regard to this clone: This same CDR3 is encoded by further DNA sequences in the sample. The CDR3 loop is CASSLWTGGDTEAFF. CDR3 nucleotide sequence: TGCGCCAGCAGCCTGTGGACAGGGGGCGACACTGAAGCTTTCTTT. The chain has TRBV5-1 and TRBJ1-1; 11 bases match TRBD1. Germline-derived CDR1 and CDR2 are SGHRS and YFSETQ. The CDR3 runs 15 residues. V lost 4 bases, J lost 3 bases, and 5 bases stayed unmatched.

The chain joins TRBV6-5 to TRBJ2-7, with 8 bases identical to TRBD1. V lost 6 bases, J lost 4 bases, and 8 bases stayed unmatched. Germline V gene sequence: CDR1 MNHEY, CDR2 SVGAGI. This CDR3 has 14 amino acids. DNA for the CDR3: TGTGCCAGCAGCCCGACAGGGGCAGGGTACGAGCAGTACTTC. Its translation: CASSPTGAGYEQYF.

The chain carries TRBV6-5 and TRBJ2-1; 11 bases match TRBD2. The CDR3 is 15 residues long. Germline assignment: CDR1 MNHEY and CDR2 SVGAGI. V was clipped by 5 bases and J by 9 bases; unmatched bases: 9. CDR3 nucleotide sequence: TGTGCCAGCAGTGCCCTCCTAGCGGGGGGAGGTGAGCAGTTCTTC. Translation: CASSALLAGGGEQFF.

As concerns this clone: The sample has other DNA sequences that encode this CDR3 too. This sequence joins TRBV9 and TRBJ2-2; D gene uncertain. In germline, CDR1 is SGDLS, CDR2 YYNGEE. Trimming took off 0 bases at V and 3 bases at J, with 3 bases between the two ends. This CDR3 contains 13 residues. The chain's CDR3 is CASSVEYTGELFF. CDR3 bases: TGTGCCAGCAGCGTAGAATACACCGGGGAGCTGTTTTTT.

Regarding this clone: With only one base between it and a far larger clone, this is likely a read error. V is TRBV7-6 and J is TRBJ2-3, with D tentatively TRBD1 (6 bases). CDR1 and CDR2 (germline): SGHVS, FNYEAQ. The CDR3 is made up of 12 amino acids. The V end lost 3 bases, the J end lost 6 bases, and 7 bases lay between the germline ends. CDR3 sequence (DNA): TGTGCCAGCAGCTTTCAGGGGGATACGCAGTATTTT. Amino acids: CASSFQGDTQYF. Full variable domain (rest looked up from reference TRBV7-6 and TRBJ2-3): GAGVSQSPRYKVTKRGQDVALRCDPISGHVSLYWYRQALGQGPEFLTYFNYEAQQDKSGLPNDRFSAERPEGSISTLTIQRTEQRDSAMYRCASSFQGDTQYFGPGTRLTVL.

CDR3 nucleotides: TGTGCCAGCAGCTGGAATGGTAAGACCTACGAGCAGTACTTC. Amino acids: CASSWNGKTYEQYF. The chain joins TRBV7-2 to TRBJ2-7, with unresolved D. Germline lookup yields CDR1 SGHTA and CDR2 FQGNSA. The CDR3 runs 14 residues. Trimming took 4 bases from V and 2 from J, leaving 12 bases between them.

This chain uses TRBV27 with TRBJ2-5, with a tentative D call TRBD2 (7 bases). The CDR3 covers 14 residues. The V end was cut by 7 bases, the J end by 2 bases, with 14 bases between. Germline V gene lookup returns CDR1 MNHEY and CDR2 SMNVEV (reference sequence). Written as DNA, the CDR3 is TGTGCCAGCACCGGAGCGGGGACACAAGAGACCCAGTACTTC. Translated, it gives CASTGAGTQETQYF.

CDR3 in amino acids: CASSLLGRGSTDTQYF. Written as DNA, the CDR3 is TGTGCCAGCAGCTTATTGGGTAGGGGGTCAACAGATACGCAGTATTTT. The V call is TRBV11-2, the J call TRBJ2-3, with a tentative D call TRBD1 (6 bases). Germline V lookup: CDR1 SGHAT, CDR2 FQNNGV. V lost 2 bases, J lost 3 bases, and 15 bases lay in between. CDR3 length: 16 amino acids.

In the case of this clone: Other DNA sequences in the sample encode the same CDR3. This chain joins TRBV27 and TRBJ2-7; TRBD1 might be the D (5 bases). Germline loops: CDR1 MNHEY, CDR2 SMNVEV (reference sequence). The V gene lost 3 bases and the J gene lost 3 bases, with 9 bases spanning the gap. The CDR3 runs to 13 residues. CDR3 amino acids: CASSFQGSYEQYF. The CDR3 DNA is TGTGCCAGCAGTTTCCAGGGTAGCTACGAGCAGTACTTC.

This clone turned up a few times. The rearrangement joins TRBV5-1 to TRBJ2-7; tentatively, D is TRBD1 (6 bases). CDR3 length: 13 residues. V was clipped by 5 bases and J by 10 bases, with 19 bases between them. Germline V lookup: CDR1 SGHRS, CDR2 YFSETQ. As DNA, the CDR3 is TGCGCCAGCAGTCACAGGGACCTACGAGAACAGTACTTC. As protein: CASSHRDLREQYF.

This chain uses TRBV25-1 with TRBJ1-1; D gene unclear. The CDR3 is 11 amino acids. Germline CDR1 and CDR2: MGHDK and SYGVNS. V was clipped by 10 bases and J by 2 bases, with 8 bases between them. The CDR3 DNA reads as TGTGCCACCACCATCAACACTGAAGCTTTCTTT. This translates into CATTINTEAFF. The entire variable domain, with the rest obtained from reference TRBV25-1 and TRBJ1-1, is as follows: EADIYQTPRYLVIGTGKKITLECSQTMGHDKMYWYQQDPGMELHLIHYSYGVNSTEKGDLSSESTVSRIRTEHFPLTLESARPSHTSQYLCATTINTEAFFGQGTRLTVV.